What follows are 2 T cell receptor beta chains derived from one specimen sequenced in a study of graft-versus-host responses after intestinal transplantation. Their specific antigens are unknown. Some clones are missing from TCRdb's copy, which holds only in-frame ones; the method was immunoSEQ multiplex PCR. The sample includes over 55,000 clones, about nine tenths of them seen just once. The specimen comprised unstimulated CD8+ T cells sorted from spleen or lymph node cells, sampled before intestinal transplant. Source of these receptors: a human donor who received an intestinal transplant.

This chain connects TRBV5-1 to TRBJ2-1, with 10 nucleotides matching TRBD1. After removal of 6 bases from V and 8 bases from J, the junction contained 8 bases not matched to a gene. CDR3 length equals 14 residues. Germline V gene sequence: CDR1 SGHRS, CDR2 YFSETQ. The CDR3 nucleotides are TGCGCCAGCACAGGGACAGGGGAGTTCGATGAGCAGTTCTTC. Its translation: CASTGTGEFDEQFF.

The chain has TRBV27 and TRBJ2-1; D is ambiguous. Trimming removed 0 bases at V and 5 bases at J, with 5 bases between. Per the germline V gene, CDR1 is MNHEY and CDR2 is SMNVEV (reference sequence). The CDR3 has 13 amino acids. Written as DNA, the CDR3 is TGTGCCAGCAGTTTATCGAGGAACAATGAGCAGTTCTTC. It encodes CASSLSRNNEQFF.